The sequence of this TCR beta chain was determined in a study of blood T cell repertoires in COVID-19. Here immunoSEQ multiplex PCR was the method, and the copy in TCRdb shows in-frame clones only, minus some. The sample yields around 300,000 clones, around nine tenths seen once. This CDR3 is 12 amino acids long. Looked up from germline, CDR1 is SEHNR and CDR2 is FQNEAQ (reference sequence). Trimming stripped 1 base from V and 11 bases from J, with 11 bases between. Sequenced sample: PBMCs or T cells enriched from blood (not recorded which). The receptor was derived from a woman in her thirties or forties who had recovered from COVID-19. The J gene is TRBJ1-1, the V gene TRBV7-9; D gene uncertain. This CDR3 is CASSLDLPRAFF. The CDR3 bases are TGTGCCAGCAGCTTAGATTTACCACGGGCTTTCTTT.